Following are 4 T cell receptor beta chains from one sample sequenced in a study of blood T cell repertoires in COVID-19 (dated by TCRdb to about 2020). Libraries were constructed by the immunoSEQ multiplex PCR assay. TCRdb took this table from immuneACCESS and kept in-frame rearrangements with V and J called. Such tables lack part of the clones; where checked against another copy, unresolved V genes explain under half of the gap, and the rest is unexplained. The sample profile shows some 30,000 clones; 75% to 85% of them were found once. Roughly 25% of the sample rests with the top ten. Source material: peripheral blood. The receptor source for this set is a man between 70 and 80 years old with active COVID-19.

This clone has at least ten counts. The chain joins TRBV7-2 to TRBJ2-3; no reliable D call. The CDR3 totals 15 residues. The V gene lost 2 bases and the J gene lost 0 bases, with 9 bases spanning the gap. In germline, CDR1 is SGHTA, CDR2 FQGNSA. CDR3 nucleotides: TGTGCCAGCAGCTTATCGGCGGCTAGCACAGATACGCAGTATTTT. Translation: CASSLSAASTDTQYF.

The chain joins TRBV4-2 to TRBJ1-1; the D gene is possibly TRBD1 (5 bases). The CDR3 extends over 15 amino acids. Deletions cut 0 bases from V and 11 bases from J, with 19 bases between. CDR1 and CDR2 from the germline V gene are LGHNA and YNFKEQ. The CDR3 spells CASSQDLGRVDKAFF. The CDR3 DNA reads as TGTGCCAGCAGCCAAGATTTGGGCAGGGTTGATAAGGCTTTCTTT.

The rearrangement joins TRBV27 to TRBJ1-3; possibly TRBD1 for D (6 bases). Deletions cut 5 bases from V and 0 bases from J, with 20 bases between. The CDR3 extends over 18 amino acids. The germline V gene has CDR1 MNHEY and CDR2 SMNVEV (reference sequence). CDR3 sequence (DNA): TGTGCCAGCAGTCGAGCCGTGACAGGCCCCTACTCTGGAAACACCATATATTTT. It yields the protein CASSRAVTGPYSGNTIYF.

The chain is built from TRBV7-2 and TRBJ2-1, with a possible D match to TRBD2 (6 bases). V gave up 5 bases and J gave up 3 bases, with 17 bases separating them. This CDR3 spans 16 amino acids. From germline, CDR1 is SGHTA and CDR2 FQGNSA. CDR3 coding DNA: TGTGCCAGCAGCCCTCCGGGACTGCAGCACTACAATGAGCAGTTCTTC. Translation gives CASSPPGLQHYNEQFF. Using reference TRBV7-2 and TRBJ2-1 for the parts outside the CDR3, the full variable domain is GAGVSQSPSNKVTEKGKDVELRCDPISGHTALYWYRQSLGQGLEFLIYFQGNSAPDKSGLPSDRFSAERTGGSVSTLTIQRTQQEDSAVYLCASSPPGLQHYNEQFFGPGTRLTVL.